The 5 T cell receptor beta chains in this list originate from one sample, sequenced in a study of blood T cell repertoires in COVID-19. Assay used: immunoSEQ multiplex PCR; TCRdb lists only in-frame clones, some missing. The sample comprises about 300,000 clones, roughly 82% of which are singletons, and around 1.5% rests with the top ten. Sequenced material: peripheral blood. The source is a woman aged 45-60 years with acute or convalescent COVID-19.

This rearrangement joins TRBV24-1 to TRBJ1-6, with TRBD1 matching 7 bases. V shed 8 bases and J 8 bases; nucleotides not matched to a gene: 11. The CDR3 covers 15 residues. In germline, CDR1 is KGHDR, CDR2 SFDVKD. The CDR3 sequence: CATKPGGGNDSPLHF. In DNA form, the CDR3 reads TGTGCCACCAAGCCAGGAGGGGGCAATGATTCACCCCTCCACTTT.

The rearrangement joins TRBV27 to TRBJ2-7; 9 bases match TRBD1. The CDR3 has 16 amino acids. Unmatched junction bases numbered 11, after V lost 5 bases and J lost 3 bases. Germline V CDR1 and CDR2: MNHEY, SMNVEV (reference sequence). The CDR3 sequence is CASSLLRDRVLYEQYF. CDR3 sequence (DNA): TGTGCCAGCAGTCTCCTCCGGGACAGGGTTCTCTACGAGCAGTACTTC.

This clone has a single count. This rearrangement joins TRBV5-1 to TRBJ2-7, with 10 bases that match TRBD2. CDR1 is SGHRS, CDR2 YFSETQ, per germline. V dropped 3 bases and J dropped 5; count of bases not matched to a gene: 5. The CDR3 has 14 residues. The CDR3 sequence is CASSYGTSVNEQYF. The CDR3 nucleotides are TGCGCCAGCAGCTACGGGACTAGCGTCAACGAGCAGTACTTC. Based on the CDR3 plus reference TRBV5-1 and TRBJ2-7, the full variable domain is KAGVTQTPRYLIKTRGQQVTLSCSPISGHRSVSWYQQTPGQGLQFLFEYFSETQRNKGNFPGRFSGRQFSNSRSEMNVSTLELGDSALYLCASSYGTSVNEQYFGPGTRLTVT.

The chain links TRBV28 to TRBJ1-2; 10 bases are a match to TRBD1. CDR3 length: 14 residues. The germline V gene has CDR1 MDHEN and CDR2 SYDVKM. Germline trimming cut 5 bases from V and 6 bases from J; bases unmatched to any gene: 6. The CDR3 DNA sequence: TGTGCCAGCAGTAGTTCCGGGACAGGGGATGGCTACACCTTC. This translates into CASSSSGTGDGYTF.

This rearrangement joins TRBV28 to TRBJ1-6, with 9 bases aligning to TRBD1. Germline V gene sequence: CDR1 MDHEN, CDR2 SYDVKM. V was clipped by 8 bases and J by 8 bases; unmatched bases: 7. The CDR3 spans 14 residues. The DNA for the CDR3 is TGTGCCAGCGCCCGGACAGGGGTAGATTCACCCCTCCACTTT. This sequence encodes CASARTGVDSPLHF.